This record concerns one TCR beta chain sequence. The antigen is unknown. The sample comes from a study of OX40 agonist ivuxolimab in advanced cancers. In the study overall: With a range of roughly 20 to 80, age averaged roughly 60 years, and 65% to 85% were male. General observations from the study: Dose levels from 0.1 to 3.0 mg/kg saw CD4+ and CD8+ blood T cells expand clonally by week 6. It was not determined which antigens were specifically recognized by the peripheral T cells that had undergone clonal expansion.

V lost 4 bases and J 4 bases, leaving 15 bases between the germline ends. This CDR3 has 15 residues. Germline lookup yields CDR1 SGHNT and CDR2 YYREEE (reference sequence). Profiling relied on immunoSEQ multiplex PCR, and the TCRdb table lists in-frame clones only, not all of them. The repertoire holds 70,000 to 90,000 clones, with over 70% as singletons. Source: CD4+ or CD8+ T cells sorted from blood, taken in a trial of the OX40 agonist ivuxolimab. This sequence joins TRBV5-4 and TRBJ2-1, with TRBD2 as a possible D gene (5 bases). This sequence originates from an adult with an advanced solid tumor such as melanoma, head and neck, liver or kidney cancer. CDR3 DNA: TGTGCCAGCAGCCCTAGGAGCGGTTTTTACAATGAGCAGTTCTTC. This encodes CASSPRSGFYNEQFF. Supplemented by reference TRBV5-4 and TRBJ2-1, the full variable domain reads ETGVTQSPTHLIKTRGQQVTLRCSSQSGHNTVSWYQQALGQGPQFIFQYYREEENGRGNFPPRFSGLQFPNYSSELNVNALELDDSALYLCASSPRSGFYNEQFFGPGTRLTVL.